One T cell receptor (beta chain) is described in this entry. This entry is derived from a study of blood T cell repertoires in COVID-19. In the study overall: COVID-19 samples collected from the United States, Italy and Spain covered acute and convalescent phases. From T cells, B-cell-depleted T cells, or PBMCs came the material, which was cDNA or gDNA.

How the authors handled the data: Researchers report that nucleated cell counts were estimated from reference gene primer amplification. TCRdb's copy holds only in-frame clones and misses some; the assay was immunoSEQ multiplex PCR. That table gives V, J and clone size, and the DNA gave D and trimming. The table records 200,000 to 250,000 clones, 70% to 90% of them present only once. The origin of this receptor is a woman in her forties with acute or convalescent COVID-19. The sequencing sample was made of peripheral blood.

For the CDR3, the DNA is TGTGCCATCAGTGATGGAGGCGGAAGGGTCCATGGGGAAAAACTGTTTTTT. Its translation is CAISDGGGRVHGEKLFF. This chain links TRBV10-3 with TRBJ1-4; no firm D call. Trimming stripped 3 bases from V and 8 bases from J, with 22 bases between. The CDR3 length is 17 residues. Germline CDR1 reads ENHRY; CDR2 reads SYGVKD.